This T cell receptor beta chain was identified in a study of blood T cells in healthy people across ages. Overall study findings and caveats: In older individuals, TCR beta diversity per million T cells was lower, falling roughly linearly with age.

Combining a sample-barcoded 5' primer with a J-beta primer mix, a second PCR ran for about 7 to 12 cycles. The study obtained at least 2.5 million CDR3-containing paired-end reads from every sample. TCRdb recomputed calls from the 5' RACE reads with MiXCR, one row per CDR3 protein. The repertoire has some 320,000 distinct CDR3 sequences, 25% to 30% of them found once; the top ten carry 25% to 35%. Isolation of PBMCs gave at least 6 million cells per sample. CDR3 length: 13 residues. Between the trimmed V and J ends, which lost 3 bases and 0 bases, there was a span of 6 bases. The germline V gene encodes CDR1 MDHEN and CDR2 SYDVKM. This clonotype has a handful of counts. Its antigen is unidentified.

The receptor was derived from a woman in her 70s in good health. This rearrangement joins TRBV28 to TRBJ2-7, with D uncertain. Sequenced sample: blood. In DNA, the CDR3 is TGTGCCAGCAGTTTTAAGAGCTCCTACGAGCAGTACTTC. It translates to CASSFKSSYEQYF.